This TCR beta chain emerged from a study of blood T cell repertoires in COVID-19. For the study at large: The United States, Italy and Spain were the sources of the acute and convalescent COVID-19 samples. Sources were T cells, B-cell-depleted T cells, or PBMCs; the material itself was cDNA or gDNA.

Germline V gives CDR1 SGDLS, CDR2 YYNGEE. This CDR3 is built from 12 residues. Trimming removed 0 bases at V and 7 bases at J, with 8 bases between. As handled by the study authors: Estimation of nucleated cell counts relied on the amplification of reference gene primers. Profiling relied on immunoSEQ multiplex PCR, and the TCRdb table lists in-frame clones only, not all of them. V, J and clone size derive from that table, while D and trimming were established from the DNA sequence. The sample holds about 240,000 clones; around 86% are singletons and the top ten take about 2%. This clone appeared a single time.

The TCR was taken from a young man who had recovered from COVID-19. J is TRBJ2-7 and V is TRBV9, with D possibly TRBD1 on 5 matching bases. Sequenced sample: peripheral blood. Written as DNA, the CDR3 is TGTGCCAGCAGCGTAGGGGCAGGGGAGCAGTACTTC. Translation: CASSVGAGEQYF.